This is a list of T cell receptor beta chains from one sample in a study of cytotoxic CD8 clonotypes in ibrutinib-treated CLL. Profiling relied on immunoSEQ multiplex PCR, and the TCRdb table lists in-frame clones only, not all of them. The sample includes about 74,000 clones, more than 75% of them seen just once. The specimen comprised PBMCs, sampled at disease progression, from a patient treated with ibrutinib. Receptors were obtained from a human donor with chronic lymphocytic leukemia. Both conserved end residues are part of each CDR3. Each record gives: J gene, clone size, V gene, D gene, CDR3 protein, CDR3 DNA. A D gene is named only where the DNA matches it firmly. The size of a clone is reported for some rows only, either as once, few or many, or as a class for expanded clones.

j_call: TRBJ1-5
clone_size: .
v_call: TRBV28
d_call: .
cdr3_aa: CASRGPLSQHF
cdr3_nt: TGTGCCAGCCGTGGGCCCCTGTCCCAGCATTTT

j_call: TRBJ2-1
clone_size: .
v_call: TRBV12-5
d_call: .
cdr3_aa: CASGTAAASSYNEQFF
cdr3_nt: TGTGCTAGTGGGACCGCGGCAGCGAGCTCCTACAATGAGCAGTTCTTC

j_call: TRBJ2-7
clone_size: .
v_call: TRBV21-1
d_call: .
cdr3_aa: CASSREPGAIYYEQYF
cdr3_nt: TGTGCCAGCAGCAGAGAACCGGGAGCTATCTACTACGAGCAGTACTTC

j_call: TRBJ2-3
clone_size: .
v_call: TRBV29-1
d_call: .
cdr3_aa: CSGKGTYTDTQYF
cdr3_nt: TGCAGCGGCAAAGGGACGTACACAGATACGCAGTATTTT

j_call: TRBJ2-7
clone_size: .
v_call: TRBV6-5
d_call: .
cdr3_aa: CASSYSTGGSYEQYF
cdr3_nt: TGTGCCAGCAGTTACTCGACAGGTGGGAGCTACGAGCAGTACTTC

j_call: TRBJ1-5
clone_size: few
v_call: TRBV6-1
d_call: .
cdr3_aa: CASSGAPRVGIQPQHF
cdr3_nt: TGTGCCAGCAGTGGCGCCCCCCGGGTGGGAATTCAGCCCCAGCATTTT

j_call: TRBJ1-1
clone_size: .
v_call: TRBV5-1
d_call: .
cdr3_aa: CASSTQGTNTEAFF
cdr3_nt: TGCGCCAGCAGCACACAGGGAACGAACACTGAAGCTTTCTTT

j_call: TRBJ1-2
clone_size: few
v_call: TRBV5-4
d_call: .
cdr3_aa: CASSSLSVGYTF
cdr3_nt: TGTGCCAGCAGCTCCCTGTCGGTTGGCTACACCTTC

j_call: TRBJ2-6
clone_size: .
v_call: TRBV25-1
d_call: TRBD2
cdr3_aa: CASSGGTTGANVLTF
cdr3_nt: TGTGCCAGCAGCGGTGGGACTACTGGGGCCAACGTCCTGACTTTC

j_call: TRBJ2-2
clone_size: .
v_call: TRBV21-1
d_call: .
cdr3_aa: CASSKGQGGDGELFF
cdr3_nt: TGTGCCAGCAGCAAGGGACAGGGCGGTGACGGGGAGCTGTTTTTT

j_call: TRBJ2-3
clone_size: .
v_call: TRBV7-2
d_call: .
cdr3_aa: CASSLGQLFAGTQYF
cdr3_nt: TGTGCCAGCAGCTTAGGACAGCTCTTCGCAGGTACGCAGTATTTT

j_call: TRBJ2-1
clone_size: .
v_call: TRBV19
d_call: .
cdr3_aa: CASSIRGYGEQFF
cdr3_nt: TGTGCCAGTAGTATTCGCGGTTACGGTGAGCAGTTCTTC

j_call: TRBJ1-2
clone_size: .
v_call: TRBV19
d_call: .
cdr3_aa: CASSSQVRYGYTF
cdr3_nt: TGTGCCAGTAGTTCACAGGTTCGCTATGGCTACACCTTC

j_call: TRBJ1-1
clone_size: many
v_call: TRBV4-2
d_call: TRBD1
cdr3_aa: CASSHLGQGEAFF
cdr3_nt: TGTGCCAGCAGCCATTTAGGACAGGGTGAAGCTTTCTTT

j_call: TRBJ1-6
clone_size: .
v_call: TRBV6-1
d_call: .
cdr3_aa: CASSEVGGPGDVNSPLHF
cdr3_nt: TGTGCCAGCAGTGAAGTGGGGGGGCCCGGGGACGTCAATTCACCCCTCCACTTT

j_call: TRBJ2-1
clone_size: .
v_call: TRBV7-3
d_call: .
cdr3_aa: CASSFGDLAVSFF
cdr3_nt: TGTGCCAGCAGCTTTGGAGATTTAGCGGTCTCGTTCTTC

j_call: TRBJ2-5
clone_size: .
v_call: TRBV2
d_call: .
cdr3_aa: CASSDTRQETQYF
cdr3_nt: TGTGCCAGCAGTGACACTAGACAAGAGACCCAGTACTTC

j_call: TRBJ2-2
clone_size: .
v_call: TRBV5-1
d_call: TRBD2
cdr3_aa: CASSMTSGSTGELFF
cdr3_nt: TGCGCCAGCAGTATGACTAGCGGGAGTACCGGGGAGCTGTTTTTT

j_call: TRBJ2-5
clone_size: .
v_call: TRBV11-2
d_call: .
cdr3_aa: CASSTLRDEETQYF
cdr3_nt: TGTGCCAGCAGCACCCTCCGGGACGAAGAGACCCAGTACTTC

j_call: TRBJ2-7
clone_size: once
v_call: TRBV7-3
d_call: TRBD2
cdr3_aa: CASSSRLAGAPHEQYF
cdr3_nt: TGTGCCAGCAGCTCTAGACTAGCGGGAGCGCCCCACGAGCAGTACTTC

j_call: TRBJ2-7
clone_size: .
v_call: TRBV5-1
d_call: TRBD2
cdr3_aa: CASSMGLAGVYEQYF
cdr3_nt: TGCGCCAGCAGCATGGGACTAGCGGGAGTGTACGAGCAGTACTTC

j_call: TRBJ1-5
clone_size: few
v_call: TRBV2
d_call: TRBD1
cdr3_aa: CASSVLGQNNQPQHF
cdr3_nt: TGTGCCAGCAGTGTTTTGGGACAGAACAATCAGCCCCAGCATTTT

j_call: TRBJ1-1
clone_size: .
v_call: TRBV25-1
d_call: .
cdr3_aa: CASSESGYTEAFF
cdr3_nt: TGTGCCAGCAGTGAGTCAGGGTACACTGAAGCTTTCTTT

j_call: TRBJ2-2
clone_size: .
v_call: TRBV10-3
d_call: .
cdr3_aa: CAISESRGGRELFF
cdr3_nt: TGTGCCATCAGTGAGTCCAGGGGGGGACGGGAGCTGTTTTTT

j_call: TRBJ1-2
clone_size: .
v_call: TRBV19
d_call: .
cdr3_aa: CASSHEGRIYGYTF
cdr3_nt: TGTGCCAGTAGCCACGAGGGGCGGATCTATGGCTACACCTTC

j_call: TRBJ2-3
clone_size: .
v_call: TRBV30
d_call: .
cdr3_aa: CAWSVLSGTSTDTQYF
cdr3_nt: TGTGCCTGGAGTGTACTTAGCGGCACTAGCACAGATACGCAGTATTTT

j_call: TRBJ1-2
clone_size: .
v_call: TRBV9
d_call: .
cdr3_aa: CASSVGGSLEGYTF
cdr3_nt: TGTGCCAGCAGCGTAGGTGGAAGTTTGGAGGGCTACACCTTC

j_call: TRBJ1-5
clone_size: .
v_call: TRBV6-1
d_call: TRBD1
cdr3_aa: CASSEGRGPGQPQHF
cdr3_nt: TGTGCCAGCAGTGAAGGCAGGGGGCCGGGTCAGCCCCAGCATTTT

j_call: TRBJ1-1
clone_size: .
v_call: TRBV6-5
d_call: .
cdr3_aa: CASSYSMGGYTEAFF
cdr3_nt: TGTGCCAGCAGTTACTCAATGGGAGGATACACTGAAGCTTTCTTT